A single sample gave rise to the 25 T cell receptor beta chains below, sequenced in a study of blood T cell repertoires in COVID-19. Sequenced by immunoSEQ multiplex PCR; TCRdb stores in-frame clones only, minus some. The sample carries tens of thousands of clones, around nine tenths recorded once. The sample consisted of peripheral blood. The receptors originated from a man in his sixties with acute or convalescent COVID-19.

The rearrangement links TRBV19 to TRBJ1-5; D gene unclear. The CDR3 runs to 16 residues. Germline V CDR1 and CDR2: LNHDA, SQIVND (reference sequence). Deletions cut 2 bases from V and 0 bases from J, with 11 bases between. CDR3 DNA sequence: TGTGCCAGTAGTATAACGAGGAGTAATAGCAATCAGCCCCAGCATTTT. It specifies CASSITRSNSNQPQHF.

This sequence joins TRBV6-5 and TRBJ1-4; 8 nucleotides line up with TRBD1. J lost 2 bases, V lost 11 bases, and 7 bases had no gene match. This CDR3 region has 14 residues. The germline gives CDR1 MNHEY, CDR2 SVGAGI. CDR3 coding DNA: TGTGCCGGCCGAAGGACAGGGACTAATGAAAAACTGTTTTTT. Translated: CAGRRTGTNEKLFF.

The rearrangement links TRBV29-1 to TRBJ2-3; D ambiguous. CDR1 SQVTM and CDR2 ANQGSEA come from the germline V gene. The CDR3 spans 11 residues. Trimming pared 6 bases from V and 2 bases from J, leaving 6 bases between. The CDR3, as DNA: TGCAGCGTCGCGGACACAGATACGCAGTATTTT. It specifies CSVADTDTQYF.

The chain recombines TRBV28 with TRBJ1-2; TRBD1 matches 8 bases. The V gene end was trimmed by 5 bases and the J gene end by 3 bases; junction bases not matched to a gene: 8. CDR3 length: 15 amino acids. From germline, CDR1 is MDHEN and CDR2 SYDVKM. The CDR3 region has the DNA TGTGCCAGCAGTCCCTTAGGACAGGGTTACTATGGCTACACCTTC. Its translation is CASSPLGQGYYGYTF.

The chain couples TRBV5-1 to TRBJ1-6, with D tentatively TRBD1 (5 bases). Germline CDR1 reads SGHRS; CDR2 reads YFSETQ. The CDR3 runs to 15 residues. Trimming pared 0 bases from V and 6 bases from J, leaving 10 bases between. In DNA form, the CDR3 reads TGCGCCAGCAGCTTGGAGGGAGGGGTTAATTCACCCCTCCACTTT. This codes for CASSLEGGVNSPLHF. The variable domain in full, completed from reference TRBV5-1 and TRBJ1-6, reads KAGVTQTPRYLIKTRGQQVTLSCSPISGHRSVSWYQQTPGQGLQFLFEYFSETQRNKGNFPGRFSGRQFSNSRSEMNVSTLELGDSALYLCASSLEGGVNSPLHFGNGTRLTVT.

The J gene is TRBJ1-1, the V gene TRBV7-2; D might be TRBD1 (5 bases). The CDR3 consists of 15 residues. Germline V gene data show CDR1 as SGHTA and CDR2 as FQGNSA. The V end lost 5 bases, the J end lost 6 bases, and 19 bases lay between the germline ends. The DNA of the CDR3 is TGTGCCAGCAGCAAAGACAGTTTTATGCCTGCTGAAGCTTTCTTT. It translates to CASSKDSFMPAEAFF.

V is TRBV7-3 and J is TRBJ2-1; 9 positions agree with TRBD2. After removal of 6 bases from V and 4 bases from J, the junction contained 4 bases not matched to a gene. CDR1 and CDR2 (germline): SGHTA, FQGTGA. The CDR3 length is 14 residues. The CDR3 sequence is CASSRLAGYNEQFF. The CDR3 DNA is TGTGCCAGCAGTAGGCTAGCGGGGTACAATGAGCAGTTCTTC.

This sequence joins TRBV7-9 and TRBJ1-2; TRBD1 agrees at 7 bases. Germline values: CDR1 SEHNR, CDR2 FQNEAQ (reference sequence). The CDR3 runs 11 residues. V trimming: 6 bases; J trimming: 7 bases; junction bases outside the gene matches: 2. CDR3 coding DNA: TGTGCCAGCAGGAACAGGGGTGGCTACACCTTC. Protein product: CASRNRGGYTF.

This sequence joins TRBV2 and TRBJ2-2, with unresolved D. Germline values: CDR1 SNHLY, CDR2 FYNNEI. V gave up 1 base and J gave up 0 bases, with 9 bases separating them. This CDR3 comprises 16 residues. The CDR3 sequence is CASSEVRPTNTGELFF. CDR3 in DNA: TGTGCCAGCAGTGAAGTGAGGCCGACGAACACCGGGGAGCTGTTTTTT.

In DNA, the CDR3 is TGTGCCAGCAGCCCGACAGGGGTGAGCACTGAAGCTTTCTTT. Amino acids: CASSPTGVSTEAFF. The V and J genes are TRBV6-6 and TRBJ1-1; 8 bases are shared with TRBD1. In germline, CDR1 is MNHNY, CDR2 SVGAGI (reference sequence). Germline trimming cut 6 bases from V and 4 bases from J; bases unmatched to any gene: 7. The CDR3 is made up of 14 amino acids.

The V and J genes are TRBV28 and TRBJ1-1, with D possibly being TRBD1 (5 bases). The CDR3 is 15 amino acids. V lost 11 bases and J 3 bases, leaving 22 bases between the germline ends. The germline V gene encodes CDR1 MDHEN and CDR2 SYDVKM. The CDR3 loop reads CAGRRGGGRDTEAFF. The CDR3 region has the DNA TGTGCCGGTAGGCGCGGGGGGGGTCGGGACACTGAAGCTTTCTTT.

The chain employs TRBV30 and TRBJ2-3; maybe TRBD2 (5 bases). The CDR3 consists of 13 residues. Per germline, CDR1 GTSNPN and CDR2 SVGIG (reference sequence). Trimming left V 0 bases short and J 7 bases short, with 11 bases between. The CDR3 spells CAWSVNGRNTQYF. The CDR3 region has the DNA TGTGCCTGGAGTGTTAATGGGAGAAATACGCAGTATTTT.

The chain uses TRBV30 and TRBJ2-7, with 9 bases matching TRBD1. The CDR3 covers 15 residues. Germline V lookup: CDR1 GTSNPN, CDR2 SVGIG (reference sequence). The ends lost 4 bases at V and 3 bases at J; junction bases unmatched: 10. The DNA of the CDR3 is TGTGCCTGGAAAGATATAGGACAGGGGTTCTACGAGCAGTACTTC. Translation: CAWKDIGQGFYEQYF.

This chain uses TRBV10-3 with TRBJ2-2, with D perhaps TRBD1 (6 bases). Trimming pared 4 bases from V and 3 bases from J, leaving 6 bases between. The CDR3 is made up of 13 amino acids. CDR1 is ENHRY and CDR2 is SYGVKD in the germline V gene. CDR3 loop: CAISGTDTGELFF. CDR3 in DNA: TGTGCCATCAGTGGGACAGACACCGGGGAGCTGTTTTTT.

The J gene is TRBJ1-2, the V gene TRBV5-5, with TRBD1 matching 8 bases. J lost 8 bases, V lost 3 bases, and 6 bases had no gene match. The CDR3 is 13 residues long. The germline V gene encodes CDR1 SGHKS and CDR2 YYEKEE (reference sequence). This chain's CDR3 is CASSYRGAQGYTF. The DNA for the CDR3 is TGTGCCAGCAGCTACAGGGGGGCGCAAGGCTACACCTTC.

This clone has just one count. This chain links TRBV28 with TRBJ1-3; no clear D gene. Germline CDR1 reads MDHEN; CDR2 reads SYDVKM. The CDR3 extends over 14 amino acids. The V end lost 6 bases, the J end lost 2 bases, and 11 bases lay between the germline ends. The CDR3 DNA reads as TGTGCCAGCAGCCCGCCGCAGGCTGGAAACACCATATATTTT. Residues: CASSPPQAGNTIYF.

V usage is TRBV9 and J usage is TRBJ2-5; TRBD1 is a possible D gene (6 bases). Germline V gene lookup returns CDR1 SGDLS and CDR2 YYNGEE. Trimming pared 1 base from V and 0 bases from J, leaving 10 bases between. CDR3 length equals 15 residues. The CDR3 loop is CASSVRDIYQETQYF. Written as DNA, the CDR3 is TGTGCCAGCAGCGTAAGGGACATTTACCAAGAGACCCAGTACTTC.

The chain joins TRBV6-5 to TRBJ1-1; no firm D call. Germline V CDR1 and CDR2: MNHEY, SVGAGI. Trimming cost V 10 bases and J 1 base, with 16 bases left between them. This CDR3 comprises 14 residues. The chain's CDR3 is CATLRWQTNTEAFF. The CDR3 DNA reads TGTGCCACCCTCAGGTGGCAGACGAACACTGAAGCTTTCTTT.

In this sample, this clone turned up once. This chain uses TRBV24-1 with TRBJ1-1; 8 nucleotides line up with TRBD1. V was pared by 5 bases and J by 5 bases, with 6 bases of the junction left unmatched. From germline, CDR1 is KGHDR and CDR2 SFDVKD. The CDR3 contains 14 residues. For the CDR3, the DNA is TGTGCCACCAGTGGGCAGGGGGCGCGAACTGAAGCTTTCTTT. Translated, it gives CATSGQGARTEAFF.

CDR3 DNA sequence: TGTGCCAGCGGCCAGGCAGGGCGGGAGCAGTACTTC. The encoded protein is CASGQAGREQYF. V gene TRBV7-3 combines with J gene TRBJ2-7, with a possible D match to TRBD1 (5 bases). Germline V gene data show CDR1 as SGHTA and CDR2 as FQGTGA. The CDR3 runs to 12 residues. With 8 bases removed from V and 7 bases from J, the gap between germline ends came to 15 bases.

The chain links TRBV20-1 to TRBJ2-3; possibly TRBD2 for D (6 bases). This CDR3 has 11 residues. Germline V lookup: CDR1 DFQATT, CDR2 SNEGSKA (reference sequence). The chain's CDR3 is CAGSGLDTQYF. CDR3 coding DNA: TGCGCCGGTAGCGGCTTAGATACGCAGTATTTT.

This chain connects TRBV7-9 to TRBJ2-2; D is uncertain. V lost 5 bases, J lost 5 bases, and 6 bases lay in between. This CDR3 has 12 amino acids. Germline-derived CDR1 and CDR2 are SEHNR and FQNEAQ (reference sequence). The CDR3 region has the DNA TGTGCCAGCAGCCGGAGTACCGGGGAGCTGTTTTTT. It specifies CASSRSTGELFF.

CDR3 sequence: CASRRGQGSNQPQHF. Here the CDR3 DNA reads TGTGCCAGCAGGCGCGGACAGGGGAGCAATCAGCCCCAGCATTTT. The chain combines TRBV2 with TRBJ1-5; TRBD1 aligns across 9 bases. The germline V gene has CDR1 SNHLY and CDR2 FYNNEI. This CDR3 is 15 amino acids long. The J segment lost 1 base and the V segment lost 6 bases, leaving 4 bases of the junction unmatched.

This chain links TRBV2 with TRBJ1-2, with D perhaps TRBD1 (6 bases). The V end was cut by 0 bases, the J end by 5 bases, with 16 bases between. Germline-derived CDR1 and CDR2 are SNHLY and FYNNEI. The CDR3 has 16 residues. The CDR3 reads CASSEAQAGAGYGYTF. The CDR3 DNA follows: TGTGCCAGCAGTGAAGCGCAGGCAGGGGCCGGGTATGGCTACACCTTC.

CDR3 DNA sequence: TGTGCCAGCAGCTTGAGGGGGTGGGGAATGAACACTGAAGCTTTCTTT. Encoded protein: CASSLRGWGMNTEAFF. The V call is TRBV5-6, the J call TRBJ1-1, with D tentatively TRBD1 (6 bases). The CDR3 spans 16 residues. Germline-derived CDR1 and CDR2 are SGHDT and YYEEEE. Trimming stripped 1 base from V and 0 bases from J, with 13 bases between.